Included here is one TCR beta chain sequence, with context. This sample was included in a study of control samples from healthy donors and cancer patients. Here immunoSEQ multiplex PCR was the method, and the copy in TCRdb shows in-frame clones only, minus some. The sample gives around 200,000 clones, 90% to 95% of which show up once; 1.5% is in the top ten. V was clipped by 2 bases and J by 10 bases, with 11 bases between them. This CDR3 is built from 13 residues. Germline CDR1 reads KGHSH; CDR2 reads LQKENI. Sequences were obtained from blood. The chain recombines TRBV18 with TRBJ1-4; tentatively, D is TRBD1 (5 bases). The sequence came from a woman younger than 45 in good health. This CDR3 reads CASSPDGGGKLFF. The DNA for the CDR3 is TGTGCCAGCTCACCAGATGGCGGGGGAAAACTGTTTTTT.